This TCR beta chain was identified in a study of cytomegalovirus exposure and HLA in healthy donors. Study details: An earlier analysis found 95 million to 140 million unique TCR beta sequences from approximately 170 million T cells. Tens of millions of unique TCRs from HLA-typed donors were held in an early release of data. Study-level results: An analysis done earlier found most TCR beta V segments productive about 87% or about 30% of the time.

Donors likely had unrecorded immune exposures despite being nominally healthy when sampled. Amplification used 60 Vbeta primers and 13 Jbeta primers. Here immunoSEQ multiplex PCR was the method, and the copy in TCRdb shows in-frame clones only, minus some. This table has some 120,000 clones, about 8% appearing once. A note on this clone: Its specificity is unknown.

The sequence was collected from a woman in her thirties or forties in good health and CMV-seropositive. The sequenced sample consisted of PBMCs.

The CDR3 DNA reads TGTGCCAGCAGTCCGGAGGTAGGGACAGGGGACACTGAAGCTTTCTTT. Translation gives CASSPEVGTGDTEAFF. The chain uses TRBV5-4 and TRBJ1-1, with TRBD1 matching over 10 bases. CDR3 size: 16 residues. The V and J ends lost 5 bases and 3 bases, in that order; junction bases with no gene match: 10. Germline CDR1 and CDR2: SGHNT and YYREEE (reference sequence). Full variable domain (outside the CDR3, taken from reference TRBV5-4 and TRBJ1-1): ETGVTQSPTHLIKTRGQQVTLRCSSQSGHNTVSWYQQALGQGPQFIFQYYREEENGRGNFPPRFSGLQFPNYSSELNVNALELDDSALYLCASSPEVGTGDTEAFFGQGTRLTVV.